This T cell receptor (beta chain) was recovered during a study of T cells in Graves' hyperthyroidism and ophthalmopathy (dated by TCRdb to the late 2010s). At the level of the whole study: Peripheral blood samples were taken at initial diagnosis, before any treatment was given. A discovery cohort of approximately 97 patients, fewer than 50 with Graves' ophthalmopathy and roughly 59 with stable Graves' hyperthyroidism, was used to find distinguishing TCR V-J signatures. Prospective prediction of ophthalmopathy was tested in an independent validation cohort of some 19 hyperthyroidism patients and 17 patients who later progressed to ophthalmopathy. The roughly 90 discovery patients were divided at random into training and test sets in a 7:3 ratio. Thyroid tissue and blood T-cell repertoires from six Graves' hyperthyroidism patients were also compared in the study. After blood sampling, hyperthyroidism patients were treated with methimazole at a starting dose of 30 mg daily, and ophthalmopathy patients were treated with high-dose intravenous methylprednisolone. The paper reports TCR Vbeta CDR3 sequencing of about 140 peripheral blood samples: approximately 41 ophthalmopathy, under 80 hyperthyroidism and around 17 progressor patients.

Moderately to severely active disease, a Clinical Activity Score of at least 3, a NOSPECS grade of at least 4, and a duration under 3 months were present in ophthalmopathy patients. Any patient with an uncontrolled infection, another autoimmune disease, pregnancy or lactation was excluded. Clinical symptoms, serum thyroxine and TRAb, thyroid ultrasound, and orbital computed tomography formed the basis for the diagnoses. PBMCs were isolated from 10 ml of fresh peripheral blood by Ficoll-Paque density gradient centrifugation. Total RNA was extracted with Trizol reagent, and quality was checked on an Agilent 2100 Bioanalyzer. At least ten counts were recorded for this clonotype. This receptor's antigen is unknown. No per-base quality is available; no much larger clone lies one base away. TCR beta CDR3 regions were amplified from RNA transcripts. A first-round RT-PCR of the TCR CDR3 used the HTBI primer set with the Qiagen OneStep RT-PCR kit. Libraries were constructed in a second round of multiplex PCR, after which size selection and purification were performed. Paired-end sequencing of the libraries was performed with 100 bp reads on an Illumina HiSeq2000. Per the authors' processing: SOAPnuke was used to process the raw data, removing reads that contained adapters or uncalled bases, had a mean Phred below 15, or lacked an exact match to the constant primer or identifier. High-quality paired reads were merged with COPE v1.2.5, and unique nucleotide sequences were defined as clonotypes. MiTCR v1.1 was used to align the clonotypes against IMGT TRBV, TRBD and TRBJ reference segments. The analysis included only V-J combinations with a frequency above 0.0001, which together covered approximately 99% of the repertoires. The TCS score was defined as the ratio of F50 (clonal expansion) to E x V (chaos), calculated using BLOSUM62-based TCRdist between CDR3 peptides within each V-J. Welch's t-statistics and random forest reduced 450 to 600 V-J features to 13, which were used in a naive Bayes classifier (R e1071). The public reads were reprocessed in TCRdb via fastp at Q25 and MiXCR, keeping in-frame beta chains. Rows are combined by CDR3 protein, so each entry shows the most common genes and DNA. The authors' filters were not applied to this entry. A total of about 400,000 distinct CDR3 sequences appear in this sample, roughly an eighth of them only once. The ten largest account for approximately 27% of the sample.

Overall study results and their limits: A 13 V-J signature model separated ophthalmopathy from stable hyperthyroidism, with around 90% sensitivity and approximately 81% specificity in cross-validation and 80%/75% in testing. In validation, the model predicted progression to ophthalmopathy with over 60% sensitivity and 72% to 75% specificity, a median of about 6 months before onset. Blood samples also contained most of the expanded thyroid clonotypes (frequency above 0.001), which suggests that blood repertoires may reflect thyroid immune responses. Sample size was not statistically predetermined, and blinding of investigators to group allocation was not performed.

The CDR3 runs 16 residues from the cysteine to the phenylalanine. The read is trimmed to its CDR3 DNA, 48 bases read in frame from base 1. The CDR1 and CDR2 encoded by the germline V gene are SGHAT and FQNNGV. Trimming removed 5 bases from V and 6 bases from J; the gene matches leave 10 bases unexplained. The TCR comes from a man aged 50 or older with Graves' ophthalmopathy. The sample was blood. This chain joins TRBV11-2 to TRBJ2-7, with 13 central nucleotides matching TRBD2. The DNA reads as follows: TGTGCCAGCAGCCTAAATATCGGACTAGCGGGAGTCGAGCAGTACTTC. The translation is CASSLNIGLAGVEQYF.